Here is one T cell receptor beta chain with its context. The sample comes from a study of blood T cell repertoires in COVID-19. Study background: Collection of acute and convalescent COVID-19 samples took place in the United States, Italy and Spain.

Some clones are missing from TCRdb's copy, which holds only in-frame ones; the method was immunoSEQ multiplex PCR. The sample holds 300,000 to 350,000 clones; about nine tenths are singletons and the top ten take less than 2.5%. From germline, CDR1 is MGHRA and CDR2 YSYEKL. Trimming took 1 base from V and 5 from J, leaving 14 bases between them. The CDR3 sequence is 15 residues long. The chain is built from TRBV4-1 and TRBJ2-5, with D unclear. Sample: peripheral blood. The receptor was derived from a man between 18 and 29 years old with active or convalescent COVID-19. This CDR3 reads CASSQGAQMRETQYF. CDR3 DNA: TGCGCCAGCAGCCAAGGTGCTCAAATGCGGGAGACCCAGTACTTC.